This T cell receptor beta chain was sequenced in a study of blood T cell repertoires in COVID-19. Turning to the study itself: T cells, B-cell-depleted T cells, or PBMCs provided the cDNA or gDNA that served as material.

Original processing methods: Counts of nucleated cells, estimated from reference gene primer amplification, were obtained. Sequencing was performed with immunoSEQ multiplex PCR; in TCRdb, only in-frame clones are kept and a portion is missing. V and J calls and clone size are those listed in that table; D and trimming were worked out from the DNA. Here the sample spans about 200,000 clones, under 95% being singletons. Sample: peripheral blood. The sequence derives from a man aged 25-45 years with acute or convalescent COVID-19.

DNA for the CDR3: TGTGCCAGCAGCGCAGCCGCAGGGGTGCAGAACACTGAAGCTTTCTTT. Translation: CASSAAAGVQNTEAFF. The chain is built from TRBV11-2 and TRBJ1-1, with a possible D match to TRBD1 (6 bases). CDR3 length: 16 amino acids. The V gene lost 5 bases and the J gene lost 1 base, with 17 bases spanning the gap. CDR1 SGHAT and CDR2 FQNNGV come from the germline V gene.